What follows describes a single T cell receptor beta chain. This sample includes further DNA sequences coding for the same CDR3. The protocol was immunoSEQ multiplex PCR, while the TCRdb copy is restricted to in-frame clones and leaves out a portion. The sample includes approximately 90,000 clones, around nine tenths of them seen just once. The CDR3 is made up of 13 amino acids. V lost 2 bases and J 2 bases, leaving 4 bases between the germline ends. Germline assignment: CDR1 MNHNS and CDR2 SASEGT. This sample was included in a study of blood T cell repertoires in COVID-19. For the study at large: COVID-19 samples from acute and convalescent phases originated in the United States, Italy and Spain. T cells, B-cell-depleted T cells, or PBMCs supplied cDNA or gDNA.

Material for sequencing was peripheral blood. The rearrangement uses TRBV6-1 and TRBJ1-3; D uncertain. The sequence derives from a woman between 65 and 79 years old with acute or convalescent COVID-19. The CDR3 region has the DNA TGTGCCAGCAGTGAAACAGCTGGAAACACCATATATTTT. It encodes CASSETAGNTIYF.